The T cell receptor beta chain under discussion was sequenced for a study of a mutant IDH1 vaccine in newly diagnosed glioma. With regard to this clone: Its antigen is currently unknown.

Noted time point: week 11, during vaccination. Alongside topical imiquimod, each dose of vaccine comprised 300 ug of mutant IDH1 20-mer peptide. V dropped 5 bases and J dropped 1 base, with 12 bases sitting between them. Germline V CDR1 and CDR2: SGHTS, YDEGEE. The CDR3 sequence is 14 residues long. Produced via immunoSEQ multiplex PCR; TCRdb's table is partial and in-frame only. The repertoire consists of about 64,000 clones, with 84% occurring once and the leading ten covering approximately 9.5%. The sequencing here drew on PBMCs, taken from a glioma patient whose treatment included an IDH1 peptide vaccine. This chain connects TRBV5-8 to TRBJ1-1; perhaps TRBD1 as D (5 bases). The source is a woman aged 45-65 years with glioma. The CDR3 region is CASRGRQTNTEAFF. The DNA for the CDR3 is TGTGCCAGCAGAGGTAGACAGACGAACACTGAAGCTTTCTTT.